This T cell receptor beta chain was recorded in a study of cytomegalovirus exposure and HLA in healthy donors. At the level of the study: Unique TCRs from HLA-typed donors, 75 million to 100 million of them, were held in an early data release. Whole-study results and caveats: According to the study, roughly 160 TCR beta chains were cytomegalovirus-associated. A reported reduction in N-insertions relative to the roughly 710-donor mean was seen in an Asian-associated ancestry cluster in a later analysis.

Trimming removed 5 bases from V and 7 bases from J; junction bases left unmatched: 16. The germline gives CDR1 SGHTA, CDR2 FQGNSA. The CDR3 spans 16 residues. Among the donors, all were healthy bone marrow donors. Details on this clone: Its antigen is undetermined.

Amplification used 60 Vbeta primers and 13 Jbeta primers. Profiling relied on immunoSEQ multiplex PCR, and the TCRdb table lists in-frame clones only, not all of them. The sample holds 150,000 to 200,000 clones, around four fifths seen once. This receptor was identified in a woman aged 40 to 55 in good health and CMV-seronegative. The V gene is TRBV7-2, the J gene TRBJ1-2, with 7 bases lining up with TRBD1. Sequencing was done on a sample of PBMCs. CDR3 nucleotide sequence: TGTGCCAGCAGCCTACCTGCGGACCTTTCAGGGGGTGGCTACACCTTC. Translation: CASSLPADLSGGGYTF.